This T cell receptor beta chain was sequenced for a study of OX40 agonist ivuxolimab in advanced cancers. Broadly, across the study: The costimulatory receptor OX40 (CD134) was targeted by ivuxolimab, a fully human IgG2 agonistic monoclonal antibody. Partial responses occurred in three dose-escalation patients: two with cutaneous melanoma and one with hepatocellular carcinoma. The paper reports the monotherapy dose-escalation portion (N of about 47 patients) of the phase I ivuxolimab trial. Intravenous ivuxolimab was administered to patients every 2 weeks at six dose levels: 0.01, 0.1, 0.3, 1.5, 3 and 10 mg/kg. The point of sequencing TCRbeta in the periphery was to test whether ivuxolimab changed TCR sequence diversity and drove clonal T-cell expansion. Prior anti-PD-1, anti-PD-L1 or anti-CTLA-4 therapy was permitted, and checkpoint inhibitors had been received by 40% to 50% of dose-escalation patients. In the dose-escalation cohort, 70% to 85% of patients were male, and the mean age was 60 years with a range of roughly 20 to 79. Of the roughly 54 dose-escalation patients, hepatocellular carcinoma was present in roughly 19, melanoma in some 15, renal cell carcinoma in 9 and head and neck cancer in 9. The study at large found these results: In the 0.1-3.0 mg/kg groups, partial responders had among the lowest normalized peripheral clonal expansion, particularly in CD8+ T cells. At doses from 0.1 to 3.0 mg/kg, clonal expansion was seen in both CD4+ and CD8+ blood T cells between baseline and week 6. Low levels of normalized T-cell clonal expansion were also seen in some patients who did not respond. After ivuxolimab, more expanded clones were found on average in CD8+ T cells than in CD4+ T cells. The antigen specificity of the peripheral T cells that underwent clonal expansion was not determined.

This clone was counted a single time. The specificity of this receptor is unknown. It has no much larger one-base neighbor in the sample; base qualities were not kept. Patients with autoimmune disease history or receiving systemic immunosuppression were excluded from the trial. Peripheral blood for TCR sequencing was collected from all dose cohorts at baseline, on cycle 4 day 1, and on cycle 7 day 1. Samples came from an open-label, multicenter, first-in-human phase I dose-escalation trial of ivuxolimab. The trial enrolled adults with locally advanced or metastatic head and neck squamous cell, hepatocellular, melanoma or renal cell carcinoma. Before TCR sequencing, CD4+ and CD8+ T cells were separately sorted from peripheral blood. Genomic DNA was isolated from the sorted cells so that the TCRbeta CDR3 region could be sequenced. The immunoSEQ Assay was used for sequencing of TCRbeta CDR3 regions. TCRdb carries this immuneACCESS record with in-frame sequences only. Its versions omit some clonotypes, under half of them owing to an unresolved V gene in the studies checked, with the rest unexplained. Across this sample there are about 100,000 clones, with around 90% seen only once. 1% to 1.5% of the sample comes from the top ten.

Based on the germline V gene, the CDR1 and CDR2 sequences are MNHNS and SASEGT. The CDR3 numbers 13 residues from cysteine through phenylalanine. Kept here is only the CDR3 DNA, which spans 39 bases and is read in frame from base 1. Ends trimmed: V by 4 bases, J by 8 bases; bases unmatched to a gene: 5. The material was CD4+ or CD8+ T cells sorted from blood, obtained in a trial of the OX40 agonist ivuxolimab. The receptor chain draws on TRBV6-1 and TRBJ2-1, with 7 bases in between that match TRBD2. The source of this sequence is an adult with an advanced solid tumor such as melanoma, head and neck, liver or kidney cancer. The CDR3 amino acid sequence is: CASSVPTSHEQFF. The nucleotides are TGTGCCAGCAGTGTTCCGACTAGCCATGAGCAGTTCTTC.